Following are 19 T cell receptor beta chains from one sample sequenced in a study of T cells in Graves' hyperthyroidism and ophthalmopathy. There were TCR beta CDR3 regions amplified from RNA transcripts. Primed by the HTBI set, a first-round RT-PCR was run on the TCR CDR3. One entry per CDR3 protein, called by TCRdb with MiXCR from the multiplex PCR reads. The sample carries about 610,000 distinct CDR3 sequences, about 14% recorded once. Sequences were obtained from blood. The receptors derive from a woman aged 40 to 50 with Graves' ophthalmopathy.

V is TRBV28 and J is TRBJ2-5, with TRBD1 identical over 8 bases. Trimming took 7 bases from V and 3 from J; bases not matched to a gene: 4. CDR3 size: 13 residues. Germline V gene lookup returns CDR1 MDHEN and CDR2 SYDVKM. The DNA for the CDR3 is TGTGCCAGCACCGACAGGGGCGAAGAGACCCAGTACTTC. Protein sequence: CASTDRGEETQYF.

The V gene is TRBV12-3 or TRBV12-4, the J gene TRBJ2-7, with 7 bases aligning to TRBD1. The CDR3 consists of 14 residues. V shed 5 bases and J 2 bases; nucleotides not matched to a gene: 6. CDR3: CASSERQGPYEQYF. In DNA form, the CDR3 reads TGTGCCAGCAGTGAACGACAGGGACCCTACGAGCAGTACTTC.

This clonotype has a count of ten or more. The CDR3 nucleotides are TGTGCCAGCAGTTTGAGGGACCCAGCCAAAAACATTCAGTACTTC. It codes for CASSLRDPAKNIQYF. This chain links TRBV27 with TRBJ2-4, with D possibly called TRBD1 or TRBD2 (5 bases each). The CDR3 spans 15 residues. Trimming removed 3 bases at V and 0 bases at J, with 9 bases between. CDR1 and CDR2 from the germline V gene are MNHEY and SMNVEV (reference sequence).

This clonotype was picked up many times. The V call is TRBV6-5, the J call TRBJ1-2; D might be TRBD1 (6 bases). Trimming left V 5 bases short and J 1 base short, with 14 bases between. The CDR3 extends over 15 amino acids. Germline V gene lookup returns CDR1 MNHEY and CDR2 SVGAGI. CDR3 in amino acids: CASSHSGTINYGYTF. DNA of the CDR3: TGTGCCAGCAGTCATTCCGGGACAATTAACTATGGCTACACCTTC.

This clonotype was recorded at least ten times. The rearrangement links TRBV27 to TRBJ1-3, with 7 bases fitting TRBD1. The germline gives CDR1 MNHEY, CDR2 SMNVEV (reference sequence). The CDR3 has 15 residues. Germline trimming cut 8 bases from V and 3 bases from J; bases unmatched to any gene: 10. CDR3 residues: CASSPGQKVGNTIYF. The CDR3 region has the DNA TGTGCCAGCTCACCGGGACAGAAGGTTGGAAACACCATATATTTT.

This clonotype was seen many times. The chain has TRBV20-1 and TRBJ2-5; 10 nucleotides match TRBD2. V lost 5 bases and J lost 5; bases outside the gene matches: 14. The CDR3 covers 16 residues. Germline V gene sequence: CDR1 DFQATT, CDR2 SNEGSKA (reference sequence). Here the CDR3 DNA reads TGCAGTGCTCGCGGATGGGGACTAGCGTTAGGGGAGACCCAGTACTTC. Its protein is CSARGWGLALGETQYF.

This clonotype occurred many times. This chain joins TRBV28 and TRBJ1-2, with a tentative D call TRBD1 (5 bases). The CDR3 consists of 13 residues. CDR1 and CDR2 (germline): MDHEN, SYDVKM. Trimming removed 10 bases from V and 0 bases from J, with 12 bases in between. CDR3 coding DNA: TGTGCCACCCGGGACCTAGCTAACTATGGCTACACCTTC. Translating gives CATRDLANYGYTF.

This clonotype was detected ten times or more. V is TRBV12-3 or TRBV12-4 and J is TRBJ2-5; 9 positions agree with TRBD1. The CDR3 length is 16 residues. The trim removed 6 bases at V and 2 bases at J, leaving 10 bases unmatched. DNA of the CDR3: TGTGCCAGCAGGACCGGCGGACAGGGGAAACAAGAGACCCAGTACTTC. Translation: CASRTGGQGKQETQYF.

Only a few counts were recorded for this clonotype. This rearrangement joins TRBV29-1 to TRBJ2-3; possibly TRBD1 or TRBD2 for D (6 bases each). This CDR3 has 13 residues. V was trimmed by 7 bases and J by 8 bases, leaving 19 bases between them. The germline V gene has CDR1 SQVTM and CDR2 ANQGSEA. The CDR3 DNA follows: TGCAGCGCCCGCGGCGGAGAGGGGGGTACGCAGTATTTT. Translation: CSARGGEGGTQYF.

This clonotype was recorded at least ten times. This chain uses TRBV7-2 with TRBJ2-7; 10 nucleotides agree with TRBD1. The CDR3 sequence is 14 residues long. The germline CDR1 and CDR2 sequences are SGHTA and FQGNSA. J lost 7 bases, V lost 3 bases, and 6 bases had no gene match. The CDR3 here is CASSFDRGRREQYF. The CDR3 coding sequence is TGTGCCAGCAGCTTTGACAGGGGGCGTCGGGAGCAGTACTTC.

The table lists this clonotype with many counts. This chain connects TRBV6-2 or TRBV6-3 to TRBJ2-6; no clear D. The CDR3 extends over 14 amino acids. Germline assignment: CDR1 MNHEY and CDR2 SVGEGT. V shed 7 bases and J shed 0 bases, with 7 bases lying between them. This chain's CDR3 is CASTSHSGANVLTF. The CDR3 nucleotides are TGTGCCAGCACATCTCACTCTGGGGCCAACGTCCTGACTTTC.

There are a few counts of this clonotype. V usage is TRBV20-1 and J usage is TRBJ2-2, with 11 bases aligning to TRBD2. The CDR3 sequence is 17 residues long. Germline CDR1 and CDR2: DFQATT and SNEGSKA (reference sequence). J lost 7 bases, V lost 6 bases, and 16 bases had no gene match. The chain's CDR3 is CSAPLSGLAASGGELFF. For the CDR3, the DNA is TGCAGTGCCCCTCTCTCGGGACTAGCGGCGAGTGGCGGGGAGCTGTTTTTT.

At least ten counts were recorded for this clonotype. The chain is built from TRBV6-5 and TRBJ1-2; 12 nucleotides line up with TRBD1. CDR1 is MNHEY, CDR2 SVGAGI, per germline. Trimming took 2 bases from V and 8 from J; bases not matched to a gene: 6. The CDR3 consists of 15 residues. CDR3: CASSYGGQGAGGYTF. The CDR3 bases are TGTGCCAGCAGTTACGGGGGACAGGGGGCGGGCGGCTACACCTTC.

This clonotype was detected a few times. J is TRBJ1-5 and V is TRBV7-2, with D unclear. The CDR3 is made up of 14 amino acids. Trimming removed 1 base from V and 9 bases from J, with 13 bases in between. Germline values: CDR1 SGHTA, CDR2 FQGNSA. In DNA form, the CDR3 reads TGTGCCAGCAGCTTAGGTACTGGGAACCGGCCCCAGCATTTT. Residues: CASSLGTGNRPQHF.

The chain couples TRBV30 to TRBJ1-2, with D possibly TRBD1 on 5 matching bases. This CDR3 spans 13 amino acids. V lost 1 base and J lost 8, with 14 bases in between. Germline loops: CDR1 GTSNPN, CDR2 SVGIG (reference sequence). In DNA, the CDR3 is TGTGCCTGGAGTGAAATTGGAGGGGAAGGCTACACCTTC. Its protein is CAWSEIGGEGYTF.

This clonotype turned up a few times. The V call is TRBV4-2, the J call TRBJ1-3; D perhaps matches TRBD1 (5 bases). This CDR3 is 16 amino acids long. Trimming left V 0 bases short and J 0 bases short, with 9 bases between. Germline CDR1 reads LGHNA; CDR2 reads YNFKEQ. The CDR3 spells CASSQDHRTSGNTIYF. DNA for the CDR3: TGTGCCAGCAGCCAAGATCACAGGACCTCTGGAAACACCATATATTTT.

This clonotype was seen repeatedly, ten times or more. The genes are TRBV6-5 and TRBJ2-5; D ambiguous. Germline V gene data show CDR1 as MNHEY and CDR2 as SVGAGI. V lost 6 bases and J 7 bases, leaving 15 bases between the germline ends. The CDR3 covers 13 residues. CDR3 DNA sequence: TGTGCCAGCAGCTCCGCGATGAGTGGGACCCAGTACTTC. It codes for CASSSAMSGTQYF.

The chain combines TRBV5-6 with TRBJ2-4; D not resolved. This CDR3 is 14 amino acids long. V lost 5 bases and J lost 4, with 13 bases in between. The germline gives CDR1 SGHDT, CDR2 YYEEEE. In nucleotides, the CDR3 is TGTGCCAGCAGTGTAGGGTCTACAAAAAACATTCAGTACTTC. This sequence encodes CASSVGSTKNIQYF.

As regards this clonotype: A much larger clone lies one base from this, so it may be a read error. V gene TRBV7-8 combines with J gene TRBJ2-2; 8 positions agree with TRBD1. The germline CDR1 and CDR2 sequences are SGHVS and FQNEAQ. Trimming cost V 4 bases and J 1 base; bases outside gene matches: 8. The CDR3 length is 17 residues. This chain's CDR3 is CASSSPGTGLNTGELFF. CDR3 bases: TGTGCCAGCAGCTCCCCCGGGACAGGACTGAACACCGGGGAGCTGTTTTTT.